The rows below give T cell receptor beta chains drawn from one sample of a study of cytotoxic CD8 clonotypes in ibrutinib-treated CLL. Profiled with immunoSEQ multiplex PCR; TCRdb holds only in-frame clones, not every one. This sample has around 140,000 clones, with 80% to 90% found just once. The material sequenced was PBMCs, taken after 24 months of ibrutinib treatment. The receptor source for this set is a human donor with chronic lymphocytic leukemia. CDR3s include the opening cysteine and the closing phenylalanine or tryptophan.

TRBJ1-2 TRBV7-2 CASSPRGGGYGYTF
TRBJ2-5 TRBV2 CASRQAGVRETQYF
TRBJ2-7 TRBV5-8 CASKRVGEQYF
TRBJ1-2 TRBV5-4 CASSLGTGADYGYTF
TRBJ2-3 TRBV10-3 CAISAVPSESTDTQYF
TRBJ2-2 TRBV7-2 CASSLTGVPGTGELFF
TRBJ2-7 TRBV4-2 CASSQDGGLAGGAYEQYF
TRBJ1-5 TRBV19 CASSIVFGQGNQPQHF
TRBJ1-6 TRBV10-3 CAISGGQNHSSYNSPLHF
TRBJ1-3 TRBV18 CASSPGTISRDTIYF
TRBJ1-3 TRBV19 CASSSSGTSGNTIYF
TRBJ2-1 TRBV2 CALGKVVYEQFF
TRBJ2-7 TRBV2 CASQGDEQYF